This TCR beta chain was retrieved from a study of blood T cell repertoires in COVID-19. In terms of age and location, participants ranged from about 18 to 89 years and lived in approximately 24 US areas. Cohort 3 recovered donors had two negative PCRs, clearance, or symptom resolution. This clone appeared a single time. Germline V gives CDR1 SGHNT, CDR2 YENEEA. The CDR3 sequence is 16 residues long. V dropped 4 bases and J dropped 3; count of bases not matched to a gene: 9. Study processing details: Amplifying reference gene primers gave estimates of nucleated cell counts. Some clones are missing from TCRdb's copy, which holds only in-frame ones; the method was immunoSEQ multiplex PCR. V and J calls plus clone size are reproduced from that table; the DNA served to infer D and trimming. This sample has about 350,000 clones; roughly 87% occur once, and the top ten carry about 0.93%.

The source of this sequence is a woman in her 30s who had recovered from COVID-19. Material: PBMCs or T cells enriched from blood (not recorded which). V and J are TRBV11-3 and TRBJ2-5, with 9 positions matching TRBD2. CDR3 nucleotide sequence: TGTGCCAGCAGCTCTCCCGGAGTAGCGGGGGAAGAGACCCAGTACTTC. This sequence encodes CASSSPGVAGEETQYF.